This TCR beta chain stems from a study of blood T cell repertoires in COVID-19. Germline V gene data show CDR1 as MNHEY and CDR2 as SVGAGI. The CDR3 contains 15 residues. The V gene end was trimmed by 6 bases and the J gene end by 7 bases; junction bases not matched to a gene: 8. Source study methods: Amplification from reference gene primers served as the basis for estimated nucleated cell counts. Profiled with immunoSEQ multiplex PCR; TCRdb holds only in-frame clones, not every one. V, J and clone size are taken as reported in that table, and D and trimming were inferred from the DNA itself. The sample has about 170,000 clones; over 65% are singletons.

The rearrangement joins TRBV6-5 to TRBJ2-1; the match to TRBD2 covers 11 bases. What was sequenced was peripheral blood. This receptor was identified in a man aged 55 to 70 with acute or convalescent COVID-19. The CDR3 nucleotides are TGTGCCAGCAGCTTGACTAGCGGGGTGTGGAATGAGCAGTTCTTC. Translation gives CASSLTSGVWNEQFF.